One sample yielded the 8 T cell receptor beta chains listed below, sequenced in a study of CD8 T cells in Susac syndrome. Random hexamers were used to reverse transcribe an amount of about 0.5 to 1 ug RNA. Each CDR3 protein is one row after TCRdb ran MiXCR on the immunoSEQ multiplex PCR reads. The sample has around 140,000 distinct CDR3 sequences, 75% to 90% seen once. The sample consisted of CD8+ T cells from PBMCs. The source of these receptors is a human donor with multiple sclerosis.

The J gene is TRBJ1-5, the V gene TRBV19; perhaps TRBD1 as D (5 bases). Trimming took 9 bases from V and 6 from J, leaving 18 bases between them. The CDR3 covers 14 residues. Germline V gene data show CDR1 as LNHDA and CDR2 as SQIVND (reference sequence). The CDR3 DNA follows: TGTGCCAGCTCAGGAGGGGCAGCCTCTCAGCCCCAGCATTTT. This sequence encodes CASSGGAASQPQHF.

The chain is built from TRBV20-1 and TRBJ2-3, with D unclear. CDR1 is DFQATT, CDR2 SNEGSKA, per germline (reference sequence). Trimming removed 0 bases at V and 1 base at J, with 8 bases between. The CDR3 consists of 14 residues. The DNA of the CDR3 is TGCAGTGCTAGAGATCCTGGACGCACAGATACGCAGTATTTT. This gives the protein CSARDPGRTDTQYF.

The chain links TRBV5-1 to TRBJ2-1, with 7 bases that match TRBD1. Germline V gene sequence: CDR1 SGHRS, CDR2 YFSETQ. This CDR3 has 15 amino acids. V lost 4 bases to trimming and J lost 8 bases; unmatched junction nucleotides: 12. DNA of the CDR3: TGCGCCAGCAGCCCTACAGGGGCCTCGGGGCATGAGCAGTTCTTC. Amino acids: CASSPTGASGHEQFF.

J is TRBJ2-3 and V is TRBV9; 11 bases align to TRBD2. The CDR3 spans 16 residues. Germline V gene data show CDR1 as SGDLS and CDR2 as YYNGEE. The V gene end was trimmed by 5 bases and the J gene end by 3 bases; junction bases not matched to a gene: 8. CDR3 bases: TGTGCCAGCAGAGACGGACTAGCGGGTGAGACAGATACGCAGTATTTT. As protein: CASRDGLAGETDTQYF. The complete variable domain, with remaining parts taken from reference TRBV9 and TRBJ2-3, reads DSGVTQTPKHLITATGQRVTLRCSPRSGDLSVYWYQQSLDQGLQFLIQYYNGEERAKGNILERFSAQQFPDLHSELNLSSLELGDSALYFCASRDGLAGETDTQYFGPGTRLTVL.

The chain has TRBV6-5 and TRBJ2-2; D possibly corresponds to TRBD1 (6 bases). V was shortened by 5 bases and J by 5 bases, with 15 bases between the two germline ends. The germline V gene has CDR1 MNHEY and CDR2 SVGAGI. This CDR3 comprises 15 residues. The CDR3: CASSTYRAGTGELFF. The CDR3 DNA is TGTGCCAGCAGTACTTACAGGGCTGGGACCGGGGAGCTGTTTTTT.

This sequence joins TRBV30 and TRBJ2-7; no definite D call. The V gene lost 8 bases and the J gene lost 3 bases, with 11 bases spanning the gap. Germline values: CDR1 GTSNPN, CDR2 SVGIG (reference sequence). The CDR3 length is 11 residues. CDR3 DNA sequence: TGTGCCGGCCTGTGGGACTACGAGCAGTACTTC. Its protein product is CAGLWDYEQYF.

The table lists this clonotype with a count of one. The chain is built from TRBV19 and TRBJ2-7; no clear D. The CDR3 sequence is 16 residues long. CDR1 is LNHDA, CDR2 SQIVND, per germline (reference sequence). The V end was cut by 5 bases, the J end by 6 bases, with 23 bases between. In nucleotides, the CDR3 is TGTGCCAGTAGTCCCCGAGTTGGAGAAGCCTTCTTCGAGCAGTACTTC. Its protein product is CASSPRVGEAFFEQYF.

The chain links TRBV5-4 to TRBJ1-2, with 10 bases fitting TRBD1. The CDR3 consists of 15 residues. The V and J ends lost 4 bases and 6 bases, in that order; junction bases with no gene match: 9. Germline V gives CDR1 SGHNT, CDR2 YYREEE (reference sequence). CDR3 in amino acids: CASSQGGTGANGYTF. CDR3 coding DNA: TGTGCCAGCAGCCAAGGAGGGACAGGGGCTAATGGCTACACCTTC.